Following are 25 T cell receptor beta chains from one sample sequenced in a study of post-analysis software for immune sequencing data. Their specific antigens are unknown. Researchers reported that TCR beta cDNA libraries carried unique molecular identifiers. TCRdb independently ran MiXCR on the PCR reads; one entry per CDR3 protein. The sample has a few hundred thousand distinct CDR3 sequences, 30% to 45% seen once. Study-wide results and caveats: TRBV segments more frequent in patients than in controls numbered five and included TRBV5-6, TRBV5-1 and TRBV20-1.

The sample was blood. The source of these receptors is a girl aged 5-17 years with multiple sclerosis.

This clonotype was seen more than once but under ten times. The V call is TRBV6-1, the J call TRBJ2-1; the D is unclear. Germline V gene sequence: CDR1 MNHNS, CDR2 SASEGT. Trimming cost V 1 base and J 0 bases, with 10 bases left between them. This CDR3 has 16 residues. CDR3 amino acids: CASSEVWGSSYNEQFF. In nucleotides, the CDR3 is TGTGCCAGCAGTGAAGTTTGGGGTAGCTCCTACAATGAGCAGTTCTTC.

The rearrangement links TRBV29-1 to TRBJ2-1; D uncertain. V lost 6 bases and J lost 1, with 7 bases in between. CDR3 length: 12 amino acids. The germline gives CDR1 SQVTM, CDR2 ANQGSEA. CDR3 sequence (DNA): TGCAGCGTGCTAAATTCCTACAATGAGCAGTTCTTC. Translation: CSVLNSYNEQFF.

The chain is built from TRBV7-6 and TRBJ2-6; D remains ambiguous. Trimming cost V 4 bases and J 0 bases, with 16 bases left between them. Per germline, CDR1 SGHVS and CDR2 FNYEAQ. CDR3 length: 18 residues. CDR3 amino acids: CASSSFLSDYSGANVLTF. The CDR3 coding sequence is TGTGCCAGCAGCTCCTTTCTCTCAGATTACTCTGGGGCCAACGTCCTGACTTTC.

The J gene is TRBJ2-7, the V gene TRBV20-1, with D tentatively TRBD1 (5 bases). The CDR3 length is 13 residues. The germline V gene encodes CDR1 DFQATT and CDR2 SNEGSKA (reference sequence). Trimming took 3 bases from V and 3 from J, leaving 12 bases between them. The CDR3 protein is CSASGGRVYEQYF. The CDR3 DNA is TGCAGTGCTAGCGGTGGCAGGGTCTACGAGCAGTACTTC.

This sequence joins TRBV12-3 or TRBV12-4 and TRBJ1-1; D is unresolved. The CDR3 has 13 residues. Trimming removed 4 bases from V and 0 bases from J, with 6 bases in between. CDR3 sequence: CASSSTVNTEAFF. CDR3 coding DNA: TGTGCCAGCAGTTCAACAGTGAACACTGAAGCTTTCTTT.

This rearrangement joins TRBV2 to TRBJ1-5; TRBD1 matches at 7 bases. CDR3 length equals 15 residues. Per the germline V gene, CDR1 is SNHLY and CDR2 is FYNNEI. Trimming removed 7 bases from V and 6 bases from J; junction bases left unmatched: 12. The CDR3 spells CASTLKQGNFQPQHF. For the CDR3, the DNA is TGTGCCAGCACACTCAAACAGGGGAACTTTCAGCCCCAGCATTTT. Full variable domain (missing parts from reference TRBV2 and TRBJ1-5): EPEVTQTPSHQVTQMGQEVILRCVPISNHLYFYWYRQILGQKVEFLVSFYNNEISEKSEIFDDQFSVERPDGSNFTLKIRSTKLEDSAMYFCASTLKQGNFQPQHFGDGTRLSIL.

The V gene is TRBV7-8, the J gene TRBJ1-1; 7 nucleotides line up with TRBD1. Germline loops: CDR1 SGHVS, CDR2 FQNEAQ. V shed 5 bases and J 5 bases; nucleotides not matched to a gene: 8. This CDR3 is built from 14 residues. CDR3 amino acids: CASSNQGGGTEAFF. CDR3 nucleotide sequence: TGTGCCAGCAGCAACCAGGGGGGAGGAACTGAAGCTTTCTTT.

The gene calls are TRBV11-2 and TRBJ1-2; no reliable D call. The ends were cut back, 2 bases at V and 0 bases at J, with 7 bases in the middle. CDR1 SGHAT and CDR2 FQNNGV come from the germline V gene. The CDR3 length is 14 residues. The CDR3 sequence is CASSLSQANYGYTF. The CDR3 DNA is TGTGCCAGCAGCTTATCTCAAGCTAACTATGGCTACACCTTC.

At least ten counts were recorded for this clonotype. J is TRBJ2-3 and V is TRBV11-3; D possibly matches TRBD1 or TRBD2 (5 bases each). Germline CDR1 SGHNT, CDR2 YENEEA. The CDR3 contains 14 residues. V dropped 5 bases and J dropped 4 bases, with 13 bases sitting between them. The CDR3 coding sequence is TGTGCCAGCAGCCCCTACCGGGACCCAGATACGCAGTATTTT. Protein sequence: CASSPYRDPDTQYF.

This sequence joins TRBV29-1 and TRBJ1-1, with D unclear. The CDR3 runs to 12 residues. Germline CDR1 and CDR2: SQVTM and ANQGSEA. The germline V and J ends were trimmed by 4 bases and 0 bases, with 6 bases remaining between them. Written as DNA, the CDR3 is TGCAGCGTTGCTTATTTGAACACTGAAGCTTTCTTT. Translating gives CSVAYLNTEAFF.

The sample holds many counts of this clonotype. The gene calls are TRBV4-1 and TRBJ2-3, with D possibly TRBD2 on 7 matching bases. The germline CDR1 and CDR2 sequences are MGHRA and YSYEKL. V lost 2 bases and J 6 bases, leaving 24 bases between the germline ends. CDR3 size: 18 residues. The CDR3 DNA is TGCGCCAGCAGCCAAAGCCCCCACCTGGCGGGGGCCTCCGATACGCAGTATTTT. Translation: CASSQSPHLAGASDTQYF.

J is TRBJ2-3 and V is TRBV11-1, with D uncertain. V lost 5 bases and J lost 5, with 2 bases in between. Germline CDR1 reads SGHAT; CDR2 reads FQDESV (reference sequence). The CDR3 totals 10 residues. The CDR3 coding sequence is TGTGCCAGCAGCCAAGATACGCAGTATTTT. Translation: CASSQDTQYF.

The sample holds a few counts of this clonotype. The chain is built from TRBV20-1 and TRBJ2-7, with TRBD1 matching over 7 bases. CDR3 length: 14 amino acids. Trimming at V came to 4 bases and at J to 3 bases, leaving 9 bases not matched to a gene. CDR1 is DFQATT and CDR2 is SNEGSKA in the germline V gene (reference sequence). This CDR3 reads CSANSPTGNYEQYF. The CDR3 DNA reads as TGCAGTGCTAATTCCCCGACAGGGAACTACGAGCAGTACTTC.

This clonotype was seen only a few times. The gene calls are TRBV20-1 and TRBJ2-1; 12 positions agree with TRBD1. This CDR3 spans 13 amino acids. CDR1 is DFQATT, CDR2 SNEGSKA, per germline (reference sequence). The V and J ends lost 6 bases and 10 bases, in that order; junction bases with no gene match: 7. This CDR3 is CSAGDRGRLEQFF. CDR3 in DNA: TGCAGTGCCGGGGACAGGGGGCGGCTCGAGCAGTTCTTC.

In this sample, this clonotype turned up a few times. The V gene is TRBV18, the J gene TRBJ2-1; 7 bases map to TRBD1. The ends lost 1 base at V and 5 bases at J; junction bases unmatched: 11. From germline, CDR1 is KGHSH and CDR2 LQKENI. The CDR3 sequence is 17 residues long. The CDR3 spells CASSPRDSNWVNNEQFF. CDR3 bases: TGTGCCAGCTCACCACGGGACAGCAATTGGGTTAACAATGAGCAGTTCTTC.

This clonotype has a count of ten or more. The genes are TRBV3-1 and TRBJ2-7; a possible D gene is TRBD1 (6 bases). Between the trimmed V and J ends, which lost 4 bases and 7 bases, there was a span of 14 bases. The CDR3 covers 13 residues. In germline, CDR1 is LGHDT, CDR2 YNNKEL (reference sequence). As DNA, the CDR3 is TGTGCCAGCAGCCCTTTGGGGGCGTTGGAGCAGTACTTC. This encodes CASSPLGALEQYF.

This clonotype appeared a few times. V and J are TRBV12-3 or TRBV12-4 and TRBJ1-5; TRBD1 might be the D (6 bases). Trimming cost V 5 bases and J 2 bases, with 13 bases left between them. The CDR3 length is 15 residues. The CDR3 sequence is CASSIQGSGNQPQHF. CDR3 in DNA: TGTGCCAGCAGTATCCAGGGGAGTGGCAATCAGCCCCAGCATTTT.

This clonotype was counted between two and nine times. V and J are TRBV7-9 and TRBJ1-2, with 7 bases aligning to TRBD1. The germline gives CDR1 SEHNR, CDR2 FQNEAQ (reference sequence). With 4 bases clipped from V and 7 bases from J, the junction kept 9 bases outside the gene matches. The CDR3 contains 14 residues. CDR3 loop: CASSSGRGGPGYTF. The CDR3 coding sequence is TGTGCCAGCAGCTCAGGCAGGGGGGGACCTGGCTACACCTTC.

This clonotype was detected only a few times. The rearrangement joins TRBV5-1 to TRBJ2-5; D not resolved. The germline V gene has CDR1 SGHRS and CDR2 YFSETQ. The CDR3 spans 13 residues. The V end lost 4 bases, the J end lost 5 bases, and 12 bases lay between the germline ends. In DNA form, the CDR3 reads TGCGCCAGCAGCGACCAGATGGGTGAGACCCAGTACTTC. This sequence encodes CASSDQMGETQYF.

This chain joins TRBV3-1 and TRBJ2-1; possible D gene TRBD2, 8 bases. CDR1 LGHDT and CDR2 YNNKEL come from the germline V gene (reference sequence). This CDR3 contains 14 residues. The V end lost 7 bases, the J end lost 7 bases, and 17 bases lay between the germline ends. The CDR3 DNA reads TGTGCCAGCACCCGGGGGGGACAGAAAAATGAGCAGTTCTTC. Protein sequence: CASTRGGQKNEQFF.

In its sample, this clonotype was seen a few times. This sequence joins TRBV4-3 and TRBJ2-1; 9 bases map to TRBD2. With V trimmed by 0 bases and J by 8 bases, 14 bases remained unmatched. Germline V lookup: CDR1 LGHNA, CDR2 YSLEER. The CDR3 runs to 18 residues. The CDR3 nucleotides are TGCGCCAGCAGCCAAGAAACTATTAGCGGGGGTGGTGCGGATGAGCAGTTCTTC. This gives the protein CASSQETISGGGADEQFF.

The rearrangement joins TRBV2 to TRBJ1-6; 8 bases fit TRBD1. J gave up 3 bases and V 3 bases, and 1 base lay outside the gene matches. Germline V gene data show CDR1 as SNHLY and CDR2 as FYNNEI. This CDR3 has 15 residues. The DNA for the CDR3 is TGTGCCAGCAGTGAGGGGACAGGCTATAATTCACCCCTCCACTTT. It yields the protein CASSEGTGYNSPLHF. Complete variable domain (other parts from reference TRBV2 and TRBJ1-6): EPEVTQTPSHQVTQMGQEVILRCVPISNHLYFYWYRQILGQKVEFLVSFYNNEISEKSEIFDDQFSVERPDGSNFTLKIRSTKLEDSAMYFCASSEGTGYNSPLHFGNGTRLTVT.

This clonotype showed up just a few times. The genes are TRBV7-3 and TRBJ2-4; tentative D call: TRBD2 (5 bases). The V end was cut by 5 bases, the J end by 9 bases, with 17 bases between. The germline V gene encodes CDR1 SGHTA and CDR2 FQGTGA. The CDR3 totals 14 residues. Here the CDR3 reads CASSPSPGNGIQYF. CDR3 nucleotides: TGTGCCAGCAGCCCCTCCCCGGGGAACGGCATTCAGTACTTC.

The chain recombines TRBV21-1 with TRBJ2-7; the table's TRBD1 call for D was not verified on the DNA. TRBV21-1 corresponds to a pseudogene. The CDR3 spans 15 residues. The CDR3, as DNA: TGTGCCAGCAGCTTGCAGGGGGCGGACCGTTACGAGCAGTACTTC. Translating it yields CASSLQGADRYEQYF.

This clonotype was counted only a few times. V gene TRBV29-1 combines with J gene TRBJ2-3; 13 bases align to TRBD2. Germline V gene data show CDR1 as SQVTM and CDR2 as ANQGSEA. The CDR3 loop spans 14 amino acids. The J segment lost 5 bases and the V segment lost 7 bases, leaving 6 bases of the junction unmatched. The CDR3 region is CSDRLAGGEDTQYF. CDR3 DNA: TGCAGCGACCGACTAGCGGGGGGAGAAGATACGCAGTATTTT.